This TCR beta chain originates from a study of control samples from healthy donors and cancer patients. Unmatched junction bases numbered 3, after V lost 10 bases and J lost 1 base. The CDR3 is 13 residues long. The V gene's germline CDR1 is MNHEY and CDR2 SVGAGI. Libraries were prepared by immunoSEQ multiplex PCR; TCRdb keeps only in-frame clonotypes and omits some of them. The table has about 140,000 clones, about 90% seen once. The clonotype was recovered from a man between 18 and 29 years old in good health. The source material was blood. This chain uses TRBV6-5 with TRBJ2-5, with TRBD1 matching 10 bases. The CDR3 region has the DNA TGTGCCACCCGGACAGGGGGCCAAGAGACCCAGTACTTC. Encoded protein: CATRTGGQETQYF.